This TCR beta chain came from a study of cytomegalovirus exposure and HLA in healthy donors. PCR was performed using 60 Vbeta and 13 Jbeta primers. The data were produced by immunoSEQ multiplex PCR, yet TCRdb's version contains in-frame clones alone and is incomplete. The sample includes under 200,000 clones, about three quarters of them seen just once. This clone was found once. Regarding donors, all were healthy bone marrow donors. The germline gives CDR1 SGHRS, CDR2 YFSETQ. The CDR3 has 14 amino acids. The trim removed 0 bases at V and 3 bases at J, leaving 2 bases unmatched. The V gene is TRBV5-1, the J gene TRBJ2-7; 8 nucleotides agree with TRBD1. The material sequenced was PBMCs. This receptor was identified in a woman aged 45 to 65 in good health and CMV-seropositive. The CDR3 region has the DNA TGCGCCAGCAGCTTGGCCACAGGGGGCTACGAGCAGTACTTC. Amino acids: CASSLATGGYEQYF.